This is a list of T cell receptor beta chains from one sample in a study of T cell responses to AZD1222 COVID-19 vaccine. Produced via immunoSEQ multiplex PCR; TCRdb's table is partial and in-frame only. The sample contains 50,000 to 70,000 clones, about 86% of which appear only once. The material was peripheral blood, obtained 28 days after the second AZD1222 dose. All receptors derive from an adult who received the AZD1222 COVID-19 vaccine. Both conserved end residues are part of each CDR3. The D gene is left open where the match is weak. Some rows have no size entry. The others give once, few or many, or a class for an expanded clone.

J: TRBJ2-5
size: .
V: TRBV19
length: 14
D: TRBD2
DNA: TGTGCCAGTAGTAGCTCGGGAGGGCAAGAGACCCAGTACTTC
CDR3: CASSSSGGQETQYF

J: TRBJ1-4
size: .
V: TRBV4-2
length: 13
D: TRBD1
DNA: TGTGCCAGCAGCCAAGGGCGGACAGGGATACTGTTTTTT
CDR3: CASSQGRTGILFF

J: TRBJ2-2
size: .
V: TRBV3-1/TRBV3-2
length: 13
D: .
DNA: TGTGCCAGCAGCCAAATCACCACCGGGGAGCTGTTTTTT
CDR3: CASSQITTGELFF

J: TRBJ2-7
size: .
V: TRBV2
length: 14
D: .
DNA: TGTGCCAGCAGCTCACAGGGCCTTTCCTACGAGCAGTACTTC
CDR3: CASSSQGLSYEQYF

J: TRBJ1-4
size: .
V: TRBV7-9
length: 15
D: TRBD1
DNA: TGTGCCAGCAGCCGTAGCTGGACAGGGGGTGAAAAACTGTTTTTT
CDR3: CASSRSWTGGEKLFF

J: TRBJ1-4
size: .
V: TRBV7-9
length: 14
D: .
DNA: TGTGCCAGCAGCCCGGGACAAGATAATGAAAAACTGTTTTTT
CDR3: CASSPGQDNEKLFF

J: TRBJ1-5
size: .
V: TRBV2
length: 13
D: .
DNA: TGTGCCAGCAGTCAGGGGAGATATCAGCCCCAGCATTTT
CDR3: CASSQGRYQPQHF

J: TRBJ2-1
size: few
V: TRBV27
length: 11
D: .
DNA: TGTGCCAGCGGCGCGGGAAGAGAGCAGTTCTTC
CDR3: CASGAGREQFF

J: TRBJ2-3
size: .
V: TRBV6-5
length: 14
D: TRBD1
DNA: TGTGCCAGCAGGGGGACAGGGGGTACAGATACGCAGTATTTT
CDR3: CASRGTGGTDTQYF

J: TRBJ2-1
size: few
V: TRBV10-3
length: 15
D: TRBD2
DNA: TGTGCCATCAGTGAAACTAGCGGGACACTCTCGGAGCAGTTCTTC
CDR3: CAISETSGTLSEQFF

J: TRBJ2-3
size: once
V: TRBV27
length: 13
D: .
DNA: TGTGCCAGCAGTTCTGCAGGCACAGATACGCAGTATTTT
CDR3: CASSSAGTDTQYF

J: TRBJ1-2
size: .
V: TRBV25-1
length: 16
D: .
DNA: TGTGCCAGCCACGAGGGGGGGGCGCAGGGCTTATATGGCTACACCTTC
CDR3: CASHEGGAQGLYGYTF

J: TRBJ2-7
size: .
V: TRBV5-8
length: 13
D: .
DNA: TGTGCCAGCAGCTTAAGGGCCACCTACGAGCAGTACTTC
CDR3: CASSLRATYEQYF

J: TRBJ1-2
size: .
V: TRBV10-3
length: 15
D: .
DNA: TGTGCCATCAGTGGTGCGGGACGGAACCTCTATGGCTACACCTTC
CDR3: CAISGAGRNLYGYTF

J: TRBJ2-3
size: once
V: TRBV12-3/TRBV12-4
length: 13
D: .
DNA: TGTGCCAGCAGTTTAACTTTCACAGATACGCAGTATTTT
CDR3: CASSLTFTDTQYF

J: TRBJ2-1
size: .
V: TRBV28
length: 15
D: .
DNA: TGTGCCAGCAGTTCACAGCGGAGCTCCTACAATGAGCAGTTCTTC
CDR3: CASSSQRSSYNEQFF

J: TRBJ2-1
size: .
V: TRBV29-1
length: 16
D: TRBD2
DNA: TGCAGCGTTGAAGGATCGACTAGCGGGAGTAATAATGAGCAGTTCTTC
CDR3: CSVEGSTSGSNNEQFF